This TCR beta chain originates from a study of cytomegalovirus exposure and HLA in healthy donors. Study-wide findings and caveats: In a later analysis, a missense DCLRE1C variant was linked to TCR beta V- and J-gene trimming. Analysis performed later found more than 15,000 TCR beta sequences associated with HLA alleles at 0.05 false discovery rate.

Germline lookup yields CDR1 SGHRS and CDR2 YFSETQ. J lost 5 bases, V lost 5 bases, and 7 bases had no gene match. CDR3 length: 15 amino acids. This clone was recorded a few times. Antigen: not known. This sample also contains other DNA sequences that code for the same CDR3. Both 60 Vbeta primers and 13 Jbeta primers went into the PCR. Measured with immunoSEQ multiplex PCR; TCRdb has only the in-frame clones, and not every one. The data show 200,000 to 250,000 clones, roughly 84% seen once. The chain joins TRBV5-1 to TRBJ2-1, with 10 bases that match TRBD2. Sequencing was carried out using PBMCs. The clonotype was recovered from a man aged 50 to 59 in good health and CMV-seronegative. CDR3 sequence reads: CASSRGTSDNNEQFF. CDR3 coding DNA: TGCGCCAGCAGTAGAGGGACTAGCGACAACAATGAGCAGTTCTTC.